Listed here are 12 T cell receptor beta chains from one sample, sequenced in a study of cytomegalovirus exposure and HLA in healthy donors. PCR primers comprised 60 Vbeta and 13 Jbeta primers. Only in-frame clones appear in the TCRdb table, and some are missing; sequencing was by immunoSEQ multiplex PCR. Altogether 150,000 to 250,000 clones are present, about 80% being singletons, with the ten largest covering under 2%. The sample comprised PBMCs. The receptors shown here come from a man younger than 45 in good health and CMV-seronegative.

The CDR3 DNA sequence: TGTGCCAGCAGATCCGGGACAGGCCTGGGCTACACCTTC. This encodes CASRSGTGLGYTF. The genes are TRBV28 and TRBJ1-2; TRBD1 agrees at 8 bases. CDR3 length: 13 amino acids. Germline CDR1 reads MDHEN; CDR2 reads SYDVKM. V was pared by 6 bases and J by 8 bases, with 8 bases of the junction left unmatched.

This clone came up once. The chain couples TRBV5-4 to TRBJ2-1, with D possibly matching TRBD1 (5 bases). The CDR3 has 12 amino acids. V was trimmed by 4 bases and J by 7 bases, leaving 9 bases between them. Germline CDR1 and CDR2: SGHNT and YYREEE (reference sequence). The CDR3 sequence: CASSTRVNEQFF. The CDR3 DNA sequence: TGTGCCAGCAGCACCAGGGTTAATGAGCAGTTCTTC.

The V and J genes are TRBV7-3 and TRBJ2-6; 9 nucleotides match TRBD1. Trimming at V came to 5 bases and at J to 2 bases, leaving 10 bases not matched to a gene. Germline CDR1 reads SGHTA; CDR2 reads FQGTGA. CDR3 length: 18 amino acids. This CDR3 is CASSQGTGRLAGANVLTF. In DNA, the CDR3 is TGTGCCAGCAGCCAAGGGACAGGGCGTCTCGCTGGGGCCAACGTCCTGACTTTC.

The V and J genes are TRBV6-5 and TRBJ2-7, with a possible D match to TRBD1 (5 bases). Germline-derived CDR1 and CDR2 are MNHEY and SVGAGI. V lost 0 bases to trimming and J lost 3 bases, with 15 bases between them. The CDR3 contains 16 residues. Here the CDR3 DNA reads TGTGCCAGCAGTTACTCCCGGACAAGGCTCATCTACGAGCAGTACTTC. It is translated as CASSYSRTRLIYEQYF.

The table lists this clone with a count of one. The chain's CDR3 is CALEEGGGRGRTQYF. As DNA, the CDR3 is TGTGCCTTGGAGGAGGGGGGGGGTAGGGGCAGAACCCAGTACTTC. The chain links TRBV6-1 to TRBJ2-5, with D perhaps matching TRBD2 (7 bases). This CDR3 region has 15 residues. Germline-derived CDR1 and CDR2 are MNHNS and SASEGT. V gave up 11 bases and J gave up 8 bases, with 27 bases separating them.

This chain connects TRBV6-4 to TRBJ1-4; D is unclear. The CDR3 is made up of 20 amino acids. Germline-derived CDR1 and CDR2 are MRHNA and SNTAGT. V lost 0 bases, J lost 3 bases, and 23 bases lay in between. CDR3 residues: CASSDSGRGHTLIPNEKLFF. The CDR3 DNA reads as TGTGCCAGCAGTGACTCAGGCCGTGGGCACACCTTGATTCCTAATGAAAAACTGTTTTTT.

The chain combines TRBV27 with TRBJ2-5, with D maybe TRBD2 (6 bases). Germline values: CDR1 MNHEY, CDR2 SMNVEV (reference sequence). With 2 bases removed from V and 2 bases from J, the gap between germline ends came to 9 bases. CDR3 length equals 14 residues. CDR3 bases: TGTGCCAGCAGTTTACTAGCGTCACAAGAGACCCAGTACTTC. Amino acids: CASSLLASQETQYF.

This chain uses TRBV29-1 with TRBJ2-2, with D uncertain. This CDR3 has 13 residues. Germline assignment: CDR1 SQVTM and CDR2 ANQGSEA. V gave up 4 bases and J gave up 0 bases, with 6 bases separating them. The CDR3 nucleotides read TGCAGCGTTGTCGCAGCGAACACCGGGGAGCTGTTTTTT. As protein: CSVVAANTGELFF.

The CDR3 sequence is CASSPLEETQYF. The DNA for the CDR3 is TGTGCCAGCTCACCACTTGAGGAGACCCAGTACTTC. The gene calls are TRBV18 and TRBJ2-5; no clear D gene. This CDR3 region has 12 residues. Looked up from germline, CDR1 is KGHSH and CDR2 is LQKENI. Trimming stripped 1 base from V and 5 bases from J, with 5 bases between.

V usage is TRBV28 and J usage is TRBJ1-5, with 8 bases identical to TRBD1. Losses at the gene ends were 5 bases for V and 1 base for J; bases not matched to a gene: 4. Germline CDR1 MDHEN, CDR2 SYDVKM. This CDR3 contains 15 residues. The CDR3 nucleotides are TGTGCCAGCAGTCGACAGGGGATGAGCAATCAGCCCCAGCATTTT. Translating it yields CASSRQGMSNQPQHF. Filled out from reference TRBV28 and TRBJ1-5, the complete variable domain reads DVKVTQSSRYLVKRTGEKVFLECVQDMDHENMFWYRQDPGLGLRLIYFSYDVKMKEKGDIPEGYSVSREKKERFSLILESASTNQTSMYLCASSRQGMSNQPQHFGDGTRLSIL.

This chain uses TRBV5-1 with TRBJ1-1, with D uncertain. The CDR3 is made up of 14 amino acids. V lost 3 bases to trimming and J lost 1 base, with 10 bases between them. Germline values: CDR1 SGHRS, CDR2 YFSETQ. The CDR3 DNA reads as TGCGCCAGCAGCTCCCCAGCGCAGAACACTGAAGCTTTCTTT. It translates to CASSSPAQNTEAFF.

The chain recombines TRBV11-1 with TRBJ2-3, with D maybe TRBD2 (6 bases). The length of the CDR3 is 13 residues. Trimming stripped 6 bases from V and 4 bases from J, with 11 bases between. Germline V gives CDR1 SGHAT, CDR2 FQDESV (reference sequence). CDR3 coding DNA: TGTGCCAGCAGGAAGACTAGTTCAGATACGCAGTATTTT. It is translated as CASRKTSSDTQYF.